The clone carrying this T cell receptor beta chain has just one count. Its antigen is undetermined. TCRdb used MiXCR to reprocess the RT-PCR reads, holding one entry per CDR3 protein. This table holds about 300,000 distinct CDR3 sequences, just over 20% found once. Trimming cost V 0 bases and J 7 bases; bases outside gene matches: 5. In germline, CDR1 is LGHNA, CDR2 YNFKEQ. The CDR3 is 16 amino acids. The sample belongs to a study of response to subunit inactivated influenza vaccine. Study observations and caveats: The authors proposed limited new T cell recruitment per seasonal influenza vaccination.

V and J are TRBV4-2 and TRBJ2-2; TRBD1 agrees at 10 bases. Sequenced material: PBMCs from blood, taken about 20 months after vaccination. The sequence came from a man in his fifties or sixties who received an inactivated influenza vaccine. The CDR3: CASSQDGTGAGGELFF. The DNA for the CDR3 is TGTGCCAGCAGCCAAGACGGGACAGGGGCGGGCGGGGAGCTGTTTTTT.